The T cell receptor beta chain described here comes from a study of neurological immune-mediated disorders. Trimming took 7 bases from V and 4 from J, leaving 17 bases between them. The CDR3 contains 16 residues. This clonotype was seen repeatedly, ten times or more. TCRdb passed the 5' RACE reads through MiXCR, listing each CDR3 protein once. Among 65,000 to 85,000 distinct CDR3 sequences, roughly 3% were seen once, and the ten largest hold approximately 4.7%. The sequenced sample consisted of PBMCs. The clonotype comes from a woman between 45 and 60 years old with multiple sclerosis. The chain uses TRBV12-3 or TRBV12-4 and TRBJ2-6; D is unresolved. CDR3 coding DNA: TGTGCCAGCATCTCCGGGCCCTTTTTAGGGGCCAACGTCCTGACTTTC. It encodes CASISGPFLGANVLTF.